The 4 T cell receptor beta chains below were found in one sample sequenced in a study of T cell changes during pregnancy in multiple sclerosis. TCRdb's copy holds only in-frame clones and misses some; the assay was immunoSEQ multiplex PCR. This sample has under 50,000 clones, with roughly nine tenths found just once. This sample comprised CD4+ T cells from peripheral blood mononuclear cells, obtained in the first trimester of pregnancy. The source of these receptors is a female donor in good health, enrolled as a control in a pregnancy study.

The rearrangement links TRBV2 to TRBJ1-2; 9 bases agree with TRBD1. The germline V gene encodes CDR1 SNHLY and CDR2 FYNNEI. V shed 8 bases and J 8 bases; nucleotides not matched to a gene: 9. This CDR3 is 13 amino acids long. The CDR3 DNA reads TGTGCCAGCGATCCCCCAACAGGGGGCGGCTACACCTTC. Protein product: CASDPPTGGGYTF.

To note about this clone: The same CDR3 arises from other DNA sequences in this sample as well. The chain is built from TRBV4-3 and TRBJ1-2, with D possibly matching TRBD1 (5 bases). This CDR3 contains 13 residues. The ends were cut back, 0 bases at V and 8 bases at J, with 10 bases in the middle. From germline, CDR1 is LGHNA and CDR2 YSLEER. The CDR3 DNA reads TGCGCCAGCAGCCAAGACAGGGCGGGGGGCTACACCTTC. Translation: CASSQDRAGGYTF.

The chain uses TRBV5-1 and TRBJ2-5; TRBD2 aligns across 10 bases. Trimming cost V 4 bases and J 6 bases; bases outside gene matches: 9. The CDR3 is made up of 15 amino acids. The germline gives CDR1 SGHRS, CDR2 YFSETQ. CDR3 nucleotides: TGCGCCAGCAGCCCAGGGACTAGCGATAGACAGACCCAGTACTTC. It yields the protein CASSPGTSDRQTQYF.

This rearrangement joins TRBV19 to TRBJ1-5, with 10 bases identical to TRBD1. This CDR3 is 15 amino acids long. Per germline, CDR1 LNHDA and CDR2 SQIVND (reference sequence). V was clipped by 3 bases and J by 3 bases; unmatched bases: 2. CDR3 region: CASSIGQGDNQPQHF. In DNA form, the CDR3 reads TGTGCCAGTAGTATCGGACAGGGGGACAATCAGCCCCAGCATTTT.